A single sample gave rise to the 24 T cell receptor beta chains below, sequenced in a study of blood T cell repertoires in COVID-19. Profiling relied on immunoSEQ multiplex PCR, and the TCRdb table lists in-frame clones only, not all of them. The sample carries roughly 270,000 clones, roughly 80% recorded once. The sequenced sample consisted of PBMCs or T cells enriched from blood (not recorded which). All receptors derive from a middle-aged man who had been exposed to COVID-19.

This rearrangement joins TRBV4-1 to TRBJ2-5; D possibly corresponds to TRBD2 (7 bases). The V and J ends lost 1 base and 5 bases respectively, with 17 bases between them. This CDR3 is 16 amino acids long. Germline lookup yields CDR1 MGHRA and CDR2 YSYEKL. In DNA, the CDR3 is TGCGCCAGCAGCCAAGCGGGGGGCGCGAAGGGTGAGACCCAGTACTTC. Amino acid sequence: CASSQAGGAKGETQYF.

The CDR3 DNA is TGTGCCAGCTCACCAACGGAGTCTAGCCACGAGCAGTACTTC. Translating gives CASSPTESSHEQYF. The rearrangement links TRBV18 to TRBJ2-7; D is perhaps TRBD2 (5 bases). The CDR3 consists of 14 residues. The germline gives CDR1 KGHSH, CDR2 LQKENI. Between the trimmed V and J ends, which lost 2 bases and 5 bases, there was a span of 13 bases.

This clone was seen a handful of times. V usage is TRBV3-1 (or the pseudogene TRBV3-2) and J usage is TRBJ2-1, with 13 bases aligning to TRBD2. CDR3 length: 20 amino acids. V lost 3 bases and J lost 0; bases outside the gene matches: 11. Germline lookup yields CDR1 LGHDT and CDR2 YNNKEL (reference sequence). Written as DNA, the CDR3 is TGTGCCAGCAGCCAGGACTGGACTAGCGGGAGCCCCGGCTCCTACAATGAGCAGTTCTTC. Its translation is CASSQDWTSGSPGSYNEQFF.

This chain uses TRBV14 with TRBJ2-7; the match to TRBD1 covers 7 bases. J was trimmed by 6 bases and V by 8 bases; bases with no gene match: 13. CDR3 size: 14 residues. Germline CDR1 is SGHDN and CDR2 is FVKESK. The CDR3 sequence: CASQLDRWVSEQYF. The CDR3 nucleotides read TGTGCCAGCCAATTGGACAGGTGGGTCTCCGAGCAGTACTTC.

The chain recombines TRBV27 with TRBJ1-2; TRBD1 matches at 7 bases. There are 13 residues in the CDR3. Germline assignment: CDR1 MNHEY and CDR2 SMNVEV (reference sequence). The V gene end was trimmed by 3 bases and the J gene end by 5 bases; junction bases not matched to a gene: 3. The CDR3 sequence is CASSFEGAYGYTF. The CDR3 DNA sequence: TGTGCCAGCAGTTTTGAGGGGGCATATGGCTACACCTTC.

CDR3 DNA: TGTGCCACCAGTGGAGGGACAGGGGGCTACAATGAGCAGTTCTTC. Its protein product is CATSGGTGGYNEQFF. The chain has TRBV24-1 and TRBJ2-1; 11 bases match TRBD1. The germline V gene has CDR1 KGHDR and CDR2 SFDVKD. The trim removed 5 bases at V and 3 bases at J, leaving 2 bases unmatched. The length of the CDR3 is 15 residues.

Points on this clone: The junction does not match germline at one end; this may be a read error. V usage is TRBV19 and J usage is TRBJ2-5; 7 bases align to TRBD1. The length of the CDR3 is 15 residues. Germline CDR1 and CDR2: LNHDA and SQIVND (reference sequence). The CDR3 DNA follows: TGTGCCAGTAGTTTAGAGACAGGGAAGCAAGAGACCCAGTACTTC. Translated: CASSLETGKQETQYF.

The chain combines TRBV11-2 with TRBJ2-7; D possibly corresponds to TRBD2 (7 bases). This CDR3 spans 17 amino acids. Germline V lookup: CDR1 SGHAT, CDR2 FQNNGV. V lost 5 bases and J 4 bases, leaving 24 bases between the germline ends. CDR3 sequence: CASSVFSPLGGLYEQYF. In DNA, the CDR3 is TGTGCCAGCAGCGTTTTTTCGCCTTTGGGGGGGCTGTACGAGCAGTACTTC.

V and J are TRBV30 and TRBJ1-5; 9 bases agree with TRBD1. In germline, CDR1 is GTSNPN, CDR2 SVGIG (reference sequence). This CDR3 comprises 14 residues. V lost 0 bases and J lost 4; bases outside the gene matches: 1. The CDR3 is CAWSVTGGNQPQHF. Here the CDR3 DNA reads TGTGCCTGGAGTGTGACAGGGGGGAATCAGCCCCAGCATTTT. Combining the CDR3 with reference TRBV30 and TRBJ1-5 gives the whole variable domain SQTIHQWPATLVQPVGSPLSLECTVEGTSNPNLYWYRQAAGRGLQLLFYSVGIGQISSEVPQNLSASRPQDRQFILSSKKLLLSDSGFYLCAWSVTGGNQPQHFGDGTRLSIL.

The V gene is TRBV10-3, the J gene TRBJ1-2; D gene ambiguous. V was trimmed by 0 bases and J by 3 bases, leaving 8 bases between them. Germline V gene lookup returns CDR1 ENHRY and CDR2 SYGVKD. CDR3 size: 14 residues. CDR3 sequence reads: CAISESLLYYGYTF. The CDR3 DNA reads as TGTGCCATCAGTGAGTCTCTACTCTACTATGGCTACACCTTC.

This clone was counted once. The rearrangement joins TRBV13 to TRBJ2-7; tentatively, D is TRBD1 (5 bases). CDR3 length: 16 residues. Germline CDR1 is PRHDT and CDR2 is FYEKMQ (reference sequence). The V end lost 4 bases, the J end lost 3 bases, and 19 bases lay between the germline ends. CDR3 in amino acids: CASSSQSRVNLYEQYF. The CDR3 bases are TGTGCCAGCAGCTCTCAATCCAGGGTCAACCTCTACGAGCAGTACTTC.

This chain uses TRBV12-3 or TRBV12-4 with TRBJ1-2; perhaps TRBD1 as D (5 bases). V shed 5 bases and J shed 3 bases, with 10 bases lying between them. This CDR3 is built from 13 residues. DNA of the CDR3: TGTGCCAGCAGTCCACAGGCCCACTATGGCTACACCTTC. It encodes CASSPQAHYGYTF.

The V call is TRBV7-2, the J call TRBJ2-1; D unresolved. CDR1 and CDR2 (germline): SGHTA, FQGNSA. V was pared by 8 bases and J by 4 bases, with 12 bases between. The CDR3 covers 13 residues. CDR3 sequence (DNA): TGTGCCAGCGAAAGCTTAATTTACAATGAGCAGTTCTTC. Translating it yields CASESLIYNEQFF.

V is TRBV18 and J is TRBJ1-2; D remains unclear. The V and J ends lost 3 bases and 2 bases respectively, with 13 bases between them. This CDR3 contains 15 residues. CDR1 and CDR2 (germline): KGHSH, LQKENI. The CDR3 DNA reads as TGTGCCAGCTCACCTAGCAATAGGCAGAACTATGGCTACACCTTC. This gives the protein CASSPSNRQNYGYTF.

The gene calls are TRBV9 and TRBJ1-4; D not certain. V was clipped by 4 bases and J by 7 bases, with 17 bases between them. Germline values: CDR1 SGDLS, CDR2 YYNGEE. CDR3 size: 15 residues. The CDR3 sequence: CASSTRNTRGEKLFF. DNA of the CDR3: TGTGCCAGCAGCACCCGGAACACTCGCGGTGAAAAACTGTTTTTT.

The gene calls are TRBV29-1 and TRBJ2-1; D is unclear. Germline V gene sequence: CDR1 SQVTM, CDR2 ANQGSEA. Trimming stripped 0 bases from V and 15 bases from J, with 18 bases between. This CDR3 comprises 13 residues. CDR3: CSVEDLNRKPRFF. CDR3 coding DNA: TGCAGCGTTGAAGACCTAAACCGTAAACCTAGGTTCTTC.

The J gene is TRBJ1-1, the V gene TRBV11-3, with 7 bases identical to TRBD1. Germline CDR1 is SGHNT and CDR2 is YENEEA. CDR3 length: 13 residues. V lost 5 bases, J lost 3 bases, and 3 bases stayed unmatched. This CDR3 reads CASSPGGYTEAFF. The CDR3 nucleotides read TGTGCCAGCAGCCCAGGGGGGTACACTGAAGCTTTCTTT.

The rearrangement links TRBV11-3 to TRBJ2-3; 7 nucleotides line up with TRBD2. The V gene end was trimmed by 1 base and the J gene end by 4 bases; junction bases not matched to a gene: 8. This CDR3 is 16 amino acids long. Germline CDR1 is SGHNT and CDR2 is YENEEA. The CDR3 spells CASSLGAEGRADTQYF. DNA of the CDR3: TGTGCCAGCAGCTTAGGGGCCGAGGGGAGGGCAGATACGCAGTATTTT.

The chain employs TRBV7-9 and TRBJ2-5; perhaps TRBD1 as D (5 bases). The CDR3 has 14 amino acids. Germline values: CDR1 SEHNR, CDR2 FQNEAQ (reference sequence). V lost 1 base to trimming and J lost 5 bases, with 11 bases between them. CDR3 sequence reads: CASSLVGRVETQYF. CDR3 in DNA: TGTGCCAGCAGCTTAGTTGGCAGGGTTGAGACCCAGTACTTC.

The chain links TRBV5-4 to TRBJ2-3, with D perhaps TRBD2 (6 bases). Germline V lookup: CDR1 SGHNT, CDR2 YYREEE (reference sequence). The CDR3 consists of 18 residues. Trimming removed 1 base at V and 1 base at J, with 19 bases between. This CDR3 reads CASSLKSGLARGTDTQYF. The CDR3 DNA follows: TGTGCCAGCAGCTTGAAGTCCGGGCTAGCGAGGGGCACAGATACGCAGTATTTT.

The chain is built from TRBV2 and TRBJ2-1; the D gene is possibly TRBD1 (6 bases). The CDR3 runs 15 residues. Germline V gives CDR1 SNHLY, CDR2 FYNNEI. V was cut by 4 bases and J by 6 bases, with 16 bases left in between. Written as DNA, the CDR3 is TGTGCCAGCAGTGCGAGGGTGGACAGTACCAATGAGCAGTTCTTC. This sequence encodes CASSARVDSTNEQFF.

The CDR3 DNA reads TGTGCCAGCAGCCAAGGGGACACACGTCACCGGGAGCTGTTTTTT. Its protein is CASSQGDTRHRELFF. The chain links TRBV4-2 to TRBJ2-2; D is possibly TRBD1 (6 bases). The germline V gene encodes CDR1 LGHNA and CDR2 YNFKEQ. This CDR3 has 15 amino acids. Trimming removed 1 base from V and 9 bases from J, with 15 bases in between.

The chain uses TRBV19 and TRBJ1-1, with TRBD1 matching 7 bases. The CDR3 is made up of 15 amino acids. With 3 bases clipped from V and 9 bases from J, the junction kept 13 bases outside the gene matches. Germline loops: CDR1 LNHDA, CDR2 SQIVND (reference sequence). CDR3: CASSIRTGPRQKAFF. In DNA, the CDR3 is TGTGCCAGTAGTATTAGGACAGGACCACGTCAAAAAGCTTTCTTT.

The chain has TRBV3-1 (or the pseudogene TRBV3-2) and TRBJ2-7, with 8 bases aligning to TRBD2. The CDR3 is made up of 16 amino acids. Trimming removed 3 bases from V and 4 bases from J; junction bases left unmatched: 11. Germline V lookup: CDR1 LGHDT, CDR2 YNNKEL (reference sequence). CDR3 loop: CASSHQIAGLTYEQYF. CDR3 sequence (DNA): TGTGCCAGCAGCCATCAGATAGCGGGGCTCACATACGAGCAGTACTTC.